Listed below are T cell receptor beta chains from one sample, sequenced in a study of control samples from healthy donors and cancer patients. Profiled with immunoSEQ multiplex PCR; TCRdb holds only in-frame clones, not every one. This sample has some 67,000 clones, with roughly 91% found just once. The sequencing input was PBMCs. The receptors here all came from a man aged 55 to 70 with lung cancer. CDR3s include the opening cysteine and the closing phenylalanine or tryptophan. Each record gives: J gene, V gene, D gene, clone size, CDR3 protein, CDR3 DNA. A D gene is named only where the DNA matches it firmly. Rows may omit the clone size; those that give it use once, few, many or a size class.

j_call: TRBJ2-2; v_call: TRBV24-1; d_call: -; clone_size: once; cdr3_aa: CATSDGTFTGELFF; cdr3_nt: TGTGCCACCAGTGACGGGACATTCACCGGGGAGCTGTTTTTT
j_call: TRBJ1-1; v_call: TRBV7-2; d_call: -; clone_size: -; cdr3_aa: CASSLEVLNIEAFF; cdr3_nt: TGTGCCAGCAGCTTAGAGGTCTTGAACATTGAAGCTTTCTTT
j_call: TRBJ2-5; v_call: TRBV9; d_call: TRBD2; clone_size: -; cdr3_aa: CASSAKRGSTGETQYF; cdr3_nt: TGTGCCAGCAGCGCTAAGCGGGGGTCCACCGGGGAGACCCAGTACTTC
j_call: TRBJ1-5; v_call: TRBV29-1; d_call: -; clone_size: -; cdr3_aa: CSVQETVSNQPQHF; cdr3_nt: TGCAGCGTTCAAGAGACTGTTAGCAATCAGCCCCAGCATTTT
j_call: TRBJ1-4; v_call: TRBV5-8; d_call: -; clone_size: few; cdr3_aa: CASSLYYTTNEKLFF; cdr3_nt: TGTGCCAGCAGCTTGTATTATACAACTAATGAAAAACTGTTTTTT
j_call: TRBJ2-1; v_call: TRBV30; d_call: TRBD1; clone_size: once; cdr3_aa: CAWSVGQGVGEQFF; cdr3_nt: TGTGCCTGGAGTGTGGGACAGGGAGTAGGTGAGCAGTTCTTC
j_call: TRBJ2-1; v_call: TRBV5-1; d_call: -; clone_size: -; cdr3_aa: CASSFTTDNEQFF; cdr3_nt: TGCGCCAGCAGCTTCACCACCGACAATGAGCAGTTCTTC
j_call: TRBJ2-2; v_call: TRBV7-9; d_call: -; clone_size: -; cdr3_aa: CASSLGWDLTGELFF; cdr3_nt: TGTGCCAGCAGCTTAGGATGGGATCTCACCGGGGAGCTGTTTTTT
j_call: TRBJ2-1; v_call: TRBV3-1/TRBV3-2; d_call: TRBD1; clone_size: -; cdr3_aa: CASRATGAADNEQFF; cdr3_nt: TGTGCCAGCAGGGCAACAGGGGCGGCGGACAATGAGCAGTTCTTC
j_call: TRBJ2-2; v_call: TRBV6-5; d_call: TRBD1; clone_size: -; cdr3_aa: CASSYFDRAGTGELFF; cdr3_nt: TGTGCCAGCAGTTACTTTGACAGGGCTGGCACCGGGGAGCTGTTTTTT
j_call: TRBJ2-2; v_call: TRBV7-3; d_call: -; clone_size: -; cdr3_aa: CASSLTPSGELFF; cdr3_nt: TGTGCCAGCAGCTTAACCCCTTCCGGGGAGCTGTTTTTT
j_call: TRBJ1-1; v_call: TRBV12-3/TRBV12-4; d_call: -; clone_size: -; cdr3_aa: CASSSDRNTEAFF; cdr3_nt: TGTGCCAGCAGTTCGGACAGAAACACTGAAGCTTTCTTT
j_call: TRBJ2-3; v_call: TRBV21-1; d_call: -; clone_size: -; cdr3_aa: CASSNRNRQGETDTQYF; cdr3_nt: TGTGCCAGCAGCAACCGTAACAGACAGGGGGAAACAGATACGCAGTATTTT
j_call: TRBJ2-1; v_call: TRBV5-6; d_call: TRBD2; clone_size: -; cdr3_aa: CASRTGLAVYNEQFF; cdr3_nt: TGTGCCAGCAGGACGGGACTAGCGGTTTACAATGAGCAGTTCTTC
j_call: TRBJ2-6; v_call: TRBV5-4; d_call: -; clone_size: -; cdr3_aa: CASSSKKAGANVLTF; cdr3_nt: TGTGCCAGCAGCTCAAAGAAGGCTGGGGCCAACGTCCTGACTTTC
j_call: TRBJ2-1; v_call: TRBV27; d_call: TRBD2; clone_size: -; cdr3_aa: CASSLAGVSSNEQFF; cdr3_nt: TGTGCCAGCAGTTTAGCGGGGGTTTCATCCAATGAGCAGTTCTTC
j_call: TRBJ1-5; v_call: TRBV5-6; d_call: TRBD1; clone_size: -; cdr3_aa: CASSLAGGNSNQPQHF; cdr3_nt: TGTGCCAGCAGCTTGGCAGGGGGGAATAGCAATCAGCCCCAGCATTTT
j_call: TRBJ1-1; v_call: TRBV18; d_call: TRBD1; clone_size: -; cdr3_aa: CASSRQGRDTEAFF; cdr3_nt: TGTGCCAGCTCACGACAGGGACGGGACACTGAAGCTTTCTTT
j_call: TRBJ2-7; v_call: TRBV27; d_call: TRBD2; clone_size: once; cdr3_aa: CASSLAGLAGGYEQYF; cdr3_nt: TGTGCCAGCAGTTTAGCTGGACTAGCAGGTGGCTACGAGCAGTACTTC
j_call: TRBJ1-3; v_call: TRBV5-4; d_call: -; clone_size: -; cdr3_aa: CASSSGSGNTIYF; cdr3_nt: TGTGCCAGCAGCTCAGGCTCTGGAAACACCATATATTTT
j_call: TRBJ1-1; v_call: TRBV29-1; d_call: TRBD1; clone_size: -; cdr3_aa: CSTKGQGYAEAFF; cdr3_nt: TGCAGCACTAAGGGACAGGGCTACGCTGAAGCTTTCTTT
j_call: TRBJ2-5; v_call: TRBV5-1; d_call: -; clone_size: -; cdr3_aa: CASSSGGFQETQYF; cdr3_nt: TGCGCCAGCAGCTCCGGTGGGTTCCAAGAGACCCAGTACTTC
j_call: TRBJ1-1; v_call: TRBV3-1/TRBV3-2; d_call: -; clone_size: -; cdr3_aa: CASSQDRRGTEAFF; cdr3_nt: TGTGCCAGCAGCCAAGATCGCAGGGGCACTGAAGCTTTCTTT
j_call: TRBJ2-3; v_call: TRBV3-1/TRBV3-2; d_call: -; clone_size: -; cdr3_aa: CASSQEVTGRSTDTQYF; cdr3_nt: TGTGCCAGCAGCCAAGAAGTTACGGGGCGGTCCACAGATACGCAGTATTTT
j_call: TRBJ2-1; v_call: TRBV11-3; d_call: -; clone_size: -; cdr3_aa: CASSPGQYNEQFF; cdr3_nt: TGTGCCAGCAGCCCCGGACAGTACAATGAGCAGTTCTTC
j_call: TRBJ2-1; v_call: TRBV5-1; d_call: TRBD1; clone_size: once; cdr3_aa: CASSRQGNEQFF; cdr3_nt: TGCGCCAGCAGCAGACAGGGTAATGAGCAGTTCTTC
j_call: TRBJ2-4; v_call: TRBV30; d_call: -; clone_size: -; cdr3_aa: CAWSDGGLDIQYF; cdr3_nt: TGTGCCTGGAGTGATGGGGGGCTAGACATTCAGTACTTC
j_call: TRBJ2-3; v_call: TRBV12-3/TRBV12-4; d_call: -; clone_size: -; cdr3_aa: CASQRGTDTQYF; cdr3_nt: TGTGCCAGCCAAAGGGGTACAGATACGCAGTATTTT
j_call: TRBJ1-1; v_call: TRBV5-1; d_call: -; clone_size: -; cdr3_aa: CASSPKMEAGMNTEAFF; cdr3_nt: TGCGCCAGCAGCCCAAAAATGGAGGCTGGAATGAACACTGAAGCTTTCTTT
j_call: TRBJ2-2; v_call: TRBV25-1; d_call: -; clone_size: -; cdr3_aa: CASSDSTNTGELFF; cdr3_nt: TGTGCCAGCAGTGACAGCACGAACACCGGGGAGCTGTTTTTT
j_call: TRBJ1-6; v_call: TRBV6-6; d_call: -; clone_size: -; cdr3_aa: CASSPLAGPQDNSPLHF; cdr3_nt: TGTGCCAGCAGTCCACTTGCCGGGCCCCAAGACAATTCACCCCTCCACTTT
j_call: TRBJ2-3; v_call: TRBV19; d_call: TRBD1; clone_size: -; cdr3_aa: CASGTGMDTQYF; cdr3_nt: TGTGCCAGCGGGACAGGGATGGATACGCAGTATTTT
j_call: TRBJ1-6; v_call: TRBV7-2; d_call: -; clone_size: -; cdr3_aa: CASSFPSGINSPLHF; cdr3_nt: TGTGCCAGCAGCTTCCCCTCAGGGATTAATTCACCCCTCCACTTT
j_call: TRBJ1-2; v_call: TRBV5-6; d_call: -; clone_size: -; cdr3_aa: CASSSKGVNLYGYTF; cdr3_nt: TGTGCCAGCAGCTCAAAGGGAGTCAACCTCTATGGCTACACCTTC
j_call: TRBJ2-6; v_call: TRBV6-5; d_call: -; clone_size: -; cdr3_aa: CASSYLQGSGANVLTF; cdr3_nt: TGTGCCAGCAGTTACTTACAGGGCTCTGGGGCCAACGTCCTGACTTTC
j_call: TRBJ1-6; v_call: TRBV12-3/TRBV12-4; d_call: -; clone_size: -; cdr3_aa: CASSLNNSPLHF; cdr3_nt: TGTGCCAGCAGTTTAAACAACTCACCCCTCCACTTT
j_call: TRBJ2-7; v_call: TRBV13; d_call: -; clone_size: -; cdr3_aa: CASSLRDTEQYF; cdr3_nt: TGTGCCAGCAGCTTGAGGGACACTGAGCAGTACTTC
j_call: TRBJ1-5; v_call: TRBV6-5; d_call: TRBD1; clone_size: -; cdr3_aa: CASRYDRGDQPQHF; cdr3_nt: TGTGCCAGCAGATACGACAGGGGAGATCAGCCCCAGCATTTT
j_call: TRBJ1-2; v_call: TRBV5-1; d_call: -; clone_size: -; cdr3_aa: CASSLLDQAYGYTF; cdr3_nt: TGCGCCAGCAGCTTGCTTGACCAGGCTTATGGCTACACCTTC
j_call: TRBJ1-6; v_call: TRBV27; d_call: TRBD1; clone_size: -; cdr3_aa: CASKTTGASFPLHF; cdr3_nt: TGTGCCAGCAAAACGACAGGGGCCTCTTTCCCCCTCCACTTT
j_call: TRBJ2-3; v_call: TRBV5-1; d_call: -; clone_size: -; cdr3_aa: CASSPSPGSATDTQYF; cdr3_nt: TGCGCCAGCAGCCCCTCCCCGGGCTCCGCAACAGATACGCAGTATTTT
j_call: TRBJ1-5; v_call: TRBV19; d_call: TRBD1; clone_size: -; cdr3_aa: CASSPGQGRDNQPQHF; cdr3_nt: TGTGCCAGTAGTCCGGGACAGGGTAGGGACAATCAGCCCCAGCATTTT
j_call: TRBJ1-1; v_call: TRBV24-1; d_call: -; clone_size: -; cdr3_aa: CATSDPGPSNTEAFF; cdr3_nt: TGTGCCACCAGTGACCCCGGGCCCTCGAACACTGAAGCTTTCTTT
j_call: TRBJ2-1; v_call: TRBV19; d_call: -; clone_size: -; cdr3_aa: CASTGTGGGGEQFF; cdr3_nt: TGTGCCAGTACTGGGACAGGTGGGGGGGGTGAGCAGTTCTTC
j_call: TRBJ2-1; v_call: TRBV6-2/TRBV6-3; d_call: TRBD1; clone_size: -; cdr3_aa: CASSSDRAQPIYNEQFF; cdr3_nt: TGTGCCAGCAGTTCGGACAGGGCGCAACCGATATACAATGAGCAGTTCTTC
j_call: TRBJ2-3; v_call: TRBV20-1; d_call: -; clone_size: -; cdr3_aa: CSASGPDTQYF; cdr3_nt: TGCAGTGCTTCCGGCCCTGATACGCAGTATTTT
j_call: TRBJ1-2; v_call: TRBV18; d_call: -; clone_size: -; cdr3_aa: CASSPKDNYGYTF; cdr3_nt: TGTGCCAGCTCACCAAAGGATAACTATGGCTACACCTTC
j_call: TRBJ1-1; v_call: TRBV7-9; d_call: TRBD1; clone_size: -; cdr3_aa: CASSSRQGADTEAFF; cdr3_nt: TGTGCCAGCAGCTCCCGACAGGGGGCGGACACTGAAGCTTTCTTT
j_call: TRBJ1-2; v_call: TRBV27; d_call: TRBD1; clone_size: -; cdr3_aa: CASSSFGTGDYGYTF; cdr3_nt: TGTGCCAGCAGTTCCTTCGGGACAGGGGACTATGGCTACACCTTC
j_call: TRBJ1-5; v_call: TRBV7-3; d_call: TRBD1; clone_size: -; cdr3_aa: CASSPDRNQPQHF; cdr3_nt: TGTGCCAGCAGCCCGGACAGGAATCAGCCCCAGCATTTT
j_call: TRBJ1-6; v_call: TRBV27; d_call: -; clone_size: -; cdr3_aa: CASSPSKLDGLWDSPLHF; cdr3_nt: TGTGCCAGCAGTCCCTCTAAGTTGGACGGACTCTGGGATTCACCCCTCCACTTT
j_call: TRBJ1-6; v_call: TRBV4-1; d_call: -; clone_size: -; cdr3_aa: CASSTRNREDYNSPLHF; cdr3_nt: TGCGCCAGCAGCACACGGAATCGGGAAGATTATAATTCACCCCTCCACTTT
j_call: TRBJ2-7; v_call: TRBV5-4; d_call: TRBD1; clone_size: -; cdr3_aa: CASSPDRERAYEQYF; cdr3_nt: TGTGCCAGCAGCCCGGACAGGGAGAGGGCCTACGAGCAGTACTTC